One and the same sample provided the 16 T cell receptor beta chains below, sequenced in a study of human T cells and chemical hapten exposure. Time point meaning: patch test 3, about 24 weeks after DPC sensitization. The treatment is: therapeutic diphenylcyclopropenone sensitization with weekly scalp DPC. TCRdb re-analysed the RACE reads in MiXCR, keeping a single row per CDR3 protein. The table includes around 150,000 distinct CDR3 sequences, about 30% detected once. The material was whole blood, obtained in connection with sensitization to the hapten diphenylcyclopropenone (DPC). These TCRs come from a young woman with alopecia areata. Some clones in this sample may be carry-over from other donors' samples.

A few counts support this clonotype. The chain couples TRBV4-3 to TRBJ2-3; 10 nucleotides line up with TRBD2. The CDR3 spans 17 residues. Per the germline V gene, CDR1 is LGHNA and CDR2 is YSLEER. V was clipped by 0 bases and J by 2 bases; unmatched bases: 5. In DNA form, the CDR3 reads TGCGCCAGCAGCCAAGAGCCTAGCGGGAGTGTCACAGATACGCAGTATTTT. Translating gives CASSQEPSGSVTDTQYF.

This clonotype was observed many times. This sequence joins TRBV7-8 and TRBJ2-3; 7 nucleotides align to TRBD2. V shed 8 bases, J shed 6 bases, and the junction held 8 bases outside the gene matches. The CDR3 runs 13 residues. The germline V gene has CDR1 SGHVS and CDR2 FQNEAQ. CDR3 nucleotide sequence: TGTGCCAGCGGCCGGGAGGACCTGGATACGCAGTATTTT. It is translated as CASGREDLDTQYF.

This rearrangement joins TRBV12-3 or TRBV12-4 to TRBJ2-1; TRBD1 agrees at 10 bases. The trim removed 3 bases at V and 10 bases at J, leaving 9 bases unmatched. The CDR3 spans 15 residues. The CDR3 sequence is CASSFVGQGTAEQFF. The DNA of the CDR3 is TGTGCCAGCAGTTTTGTGGGACAGGGGACGGCCGAGCAGTTCTTC.

The sample holds a few counts of this clonotype. The chain is built from TRBV4-2 and TRBJ1-4, with TRBD1 as a possible D gene (6 bases). The V gene lost 0 bases and the J gene lost 3 bases, with 11 bases spanning the gap. The CDR3 consists of 16 residues. CDR1 LGHNA and CDR2 YNFKEQ come from the germline V gene. CDR3 in amino acids: CASSQEGQYSNEKLFF. For the CDR3, the DNA is TGTGCCAGCAGCCAAGAAGGACAGTATTCTAATGAAAAACTGTTTTTT.

The chain links TRBV4-1 to TRBJ1-4, with unresolved D. V was pared by 0 bases and J by 12 bases, with 11 bases between. Germline V lookup: CDR1 MGHRA, CDR2 YSYEKL. The CDR3 runs to 13 residues. For the CDR3, the DNA is TGCGCCAGCAGCCAAGATCTAGCAGCCCAACTGTTTTTT. This sequence encodes CASSQDLAAQLFF.

In its sample, this clonotype was seen many times. The chain has TRBV30 and TRBJ2-2, with D possibly matching TRBD1 (6 bases). CDR1 is GTSNPN, CDR2 SVGIG, per germline (reference sequence). The CDR3 consists of 16 residues. The ends were cut back, 6 bases at V and 4 bases at J, with 21 bases in the middle. The CDR3 DNA follows: TGTGCCTGCCAACAAAGGCAGGGGCTACCCACCGGGGAGCTGTTTTTT. Its translation: CACQQRQGLPTGELFF.

J is TRBJ2-7 and V is TRBV9; no clear D. Trimming took 0 bases from V and 3 from J, leaving 16 bases between them. Per germline, CDR1 SGDLS and CDR2 YYNGEE. This CDR3 is built from 16 residues. CDR3 loop: CASSVAVAPGFYEQYF. As DNA, the CDR3 is TGTGCCAGCAGCGTAGCGGTAGCCCCTGGGTTCTACGAGCAGTACTTC.

J is TRBJ1-2 and V is TRBV6-6; 7 positions agree with TRBD1. Germline V lookup: CDR1 MNHNY, CDR2 SVGAGI (reference sequence). This CDR3 is built from 15 residues. Losses at the gene ends were 6 bases for V and 0 bases for J; bases not matched to a gene: 7. CDR3 protein: CASRLGQDSNYGYTF. The CDR3 coding sequence is TGTGCCAGCAGACTCGGACAGGACTCTAACTATGGCTACACCTTC.

This clonotype was detected a few times. This chain joins TRBV4-1 and TRBJ1-1; unclear D gene. The CDR3 runs 12 residues. Trimming cost V 3 bases and J 4 bases, with 6 bases left between them. Germline V gene sequence: CDR1 MGHRA, CDR2 YSYEKL. CDR3 amino acids: CASSQKTTEAFF. The CDR3 coding sequence is TGCGCCAGCAGCCAGAAAACCACTGAAGCTTTCTTT.

The table lists this clonotype with a few counts. V and J are TRBV6-2 or TRBV6-3 and TRBJ2-1; possible D gene TRBD2, 5 bases. In germline, CDR1 is MNHEY, CDR2 SVGEGT. This CDR3 is 12 amino acids long. Trimming cost V 2 bases and J 7 bases, with 6 bases left between them. The CDR3 sequence: CASSYTSNEQFF. CDR3 bases: TGTGCCAGCAGTTACACTAGTAATGAGCAGTTCTTC.

The chain recombines TRBV3-1 with TRBJ1-1; 10 bases align to TRBD1. Germline V gene lookup returns CDR1 LGHDT and CDR2 YNNKEL (reference sequence). Trimming removed 3 bases from V and 4 bases from J; junction bases left unmatched: 5. The CDR3 loop spans 15 amino acids. This chain's CDR3 is CASSHGTGAITEAFF. CDR3 DNA sequence: TGTGCCAGCAGCCACGGGACAGGGGCGATCACTGAAGCTTTCTTT.

The chain uses TRBV27 and TRBJ2-7; possibly TRBD2 for D (6 bases). V was shortened by 10 bases and J by 4 bases, with 17 bases between the two germline ends. The CDR3 runs to 13 residues. Germline V gene lookup returns CDR1 MNHEY and CDR2 SMNVEV (reference sequence). In DNA form, the CDR3 reads TGTGCCATTATCCCGGACGGGGGATACGAGCAGTACTTC. Residues: CAIIPDGGYEQYF.

The rearrangement uses TRBV20-1 and TRBJ1-1, with a possible D match to TRBD1 (6 bases). The V gene lost 8 bases and the J gene lost 3 bases, with 10 bases spanning the gap. The germline gives CDR1 DFQATT, CDR2 SNEGSKA (reference sequence). There are 11 residues in the CDR3. CDR3: CSFRQDTEAFF. CDR3 sequence (DNA): TGCAGTTTCCGACAGGACACTGAAGCTTTCTTT.

The chain carries TRBV4-3 and TRBJ1-1; no clear D. CDR3 length: 14 residues. Per the germline V gene, CDR1 is LGHNA and CDR2 is YSLEER. Trimming took 0 bases from V and 2 from J, leaving 7 bases between them. CDR3 loop: CASSQEGYNTEAFF. CDR3 DNA: TGCGCCAGCAGCCAAGAGGGTTACAACACTGAAGCTTTCTTT.

This clonotype came up a few times. The rearrangement uses TRBV5-1 and TRBJ2-3; D tentatively reads TRBD1 or TRBD2 (5 bases each). Trimming took off 4 bases at V and 2 bases at J, with 8 bases between the two ends. The CDR3 runs 13 residues. CDR1 and CDR2 from the germline V gene are SGHRS and YFSETQ. CDR3 amino acids: CASSRDDTDTQYF. The CDR3, as DNA: TGCGCCAGCAGCCGGGACGACACAGATACGCAGTATTTT.

There are a few counts of this clonotype. The chain has TRBV9 and TRBJ2-2; no reliable D call. This CDR3 region has 13 residues. Germline lookup yields CDR1 SGDLS and CDR2 YYNGEE. Trimming shortened V by 6 bases and J by 7 bases, and 13 bases separated the two germline ends. CDR3 loop: CASNRDRIGELFF. CDR3 nucleotide sequence: TGTGCCAGCAACCGAGATAGAATCGGGGAGCTGTTTTTT. Complete variable domain (other parts from reference TRBV9 and TRBJ2-2): DSGVTQTPKHLITATGQRVTLRCSPRSGDLSVYWYQQSLDQGLQFLIQYYNGEERAKGNILERFSAQQFPDLHSELNLSSLELGDSALYFCASNRDRIGELFFGEGSRLTVL.